This TCR beta chain was identified in a study of CD8 T cells in ankylosing spondylitis. Study-wide points: A motif in TCR beta, a set of eight highly homologous variants, appeared characteristic of ankylosing spondylitis blood.

On this clonotype: Antigen: not known.

Libraries of TCR beta came from quantitative 5'-RACE with molecular barcodes. TCRdb ran MiXCR on the 5' RACE reads and lists one entry per CDR3 protein. This sample carries roughly 280,000 distinct CDR3 sequences, 20% of them seen once, and the ten largest clones take under 8.5%. The V end lost 6 bases, the J end lost 0 bases, and 12 bases lay between the germline ends. This CDR3 contains 15 residues. Germline V gene lookup returns CDR1 MDHEN and CDR2 SYDVKM. Sequencing was done on a sample of blood, either unsorted or a sorted T cell fraction (not recorded which). The clonotype originates from a male donor with ankylosing spondylitis or in good health (not recorded which). The chain employs TRBV28 and TRBJ2-1; D ambiguous. This chain's CDR3 is CASRLRGLSYNEQFF. The CDR3 nucleotides are TGTGCCAGCAGGCTCCGAGGTCTCTCCTACAATGAGCAGTTCTTC.